Reported below is one TCR beta chain. This CDR3 region has 14 residues. V lost 2 bases, J lost 2 bases, and 2 bases stayed unmatched. The V gene's germline CDR1 is MNHNS and CDR2 SASEGT. These data are taken from a study of blood T cell repertoires in COVID-19. The overall study: PBMCs, B-cell-depleted T cells, or T cells provided the cDNA or gDNA that made up the material.

As processed by the authors: Nucleated cell number was recorded as an estimate derived from reference gene primer amplification. Clones were read by immunoSEQ multiplex PCR, and TCRdb kept only the in-frame ones, dropping some. The V and J calls and clone size were taken over from that table, and D and trimming were inferred from the DNA. The data hold approximately 100,000 clones, with roughly 80% observed a single time. The receptor comes from a woman older than 75 with acute or convalescent COVID-19. The chain recombines TRBV6-1 with TRBJ2-5; 7 bases agree with TRBD1. The sequenced sample consisted of peripheral blood. The CDR3 sequence: CASSEQGVQETQYF. CDR3 bases: TGTGCCAGCAGTGAACAGGGGGTACAAGAGACCCAGTACTTC.